Listed below are T cell receptor beta chains from one sample, sequenced in a study of cytomegalovirus exposure and HLA in healthy donors. Data came from immunoSEQ multiplex PCR; TCRdb stores just in-frame clones and leaves some out. The table records some 150,000 clones, around 81% of them present only once. Material: PBMCs. These TCRs come from a man in his fifties or sixties in good health and CMV-seronegative. Each CDR3 is given with its conserved first and last residue. The D gene is left open where the match is weak. Size tells how often a clone was seen (once, few, many) or the class of an expanded clone, and some rows leave it out.

V gene	clone size	J gene	D gene	CDR3 DNA	CDR3 protein
TRBV4-2	NA	TRBJ1-2	TRBD1	TGTGCCAGCAGCCAAGCCCAACAGGGGGCAGAGGGCTACACCTTC	CASSQAQQGAEGYTF
TRBV6-1	once	TRBJ2-3	TRBD1	TGTGCCAGCAGACAGGACAGGGGTCCGACAGATACGCAGTATTTT	CASRQDRGPTDTQYF
TRBV6-1	NA	TRBJ1-5	NA	TGTGCCAGCAGCGCAGGGGTTGGTAGTCAGCCCCAGCATTTT	CASSAGVGSQPQHF
TRBV30	few	TRBJ1-1	NA	TGTGCCTGGAGTGTAGCAAGAGAAGCTTTCTTT	CAWSVAREAFF
TRBV4-1	NA	TRBJ1-2	NA	TGCGCCAGCAGCCAAGAATCCGGGTGGGATGGCTACACCTTC	CASSQESGWDGYTF
TRBV19	NA	TRBJ2-7	NA	TGTGCCAGTAGTACCAGACAGGCAGGATCTTACGAGCAGTACTTC	CASSTRQAGSYEQYF
TRBV10-3	NA	TRBJ2-6	NA	TGTGCCATCAGGACGACAGGCTCTGGGGCCAACGTCCTGACTTTC	CAIRTTGSGANVLTF
TRBV9	NA	TRBJ1-2	NA	TGTGCCAGCAGACAGGGCGCTAACTATGGCTACACCTTC	CASRQGANYGYTF
TRBV4-1	few	TRBJ2-1	TRBD2	TGCGCCAGCAGCCAAGTGGGGGGCGGGGGGGCTCGTGGGGAGCAGTTCTTC	CASSQVGGGGARGEQFF
TRBV25-1	NA	TRBJ2-7	TRBD2	TGTGCCAGCAGGGGGGGGACTTACGAGCAGTACTTC	CASRGGTYEQYF
TRBV7-8	NA	TRBJ1-5	TRBD1	TGTGCCAGCAGCCGGACAGGGGGCGGCAATCAGCCCCAGCATTTT	CASSRTGGGNQPQHF
TRBV5-4	NA	TRBJ2-2	TRBD1	TGTGCCAGCAGACGGACAGGGGCAAACTTAGACACCGGGGAGCTGTTTTTT	CASRRTGANLDTGELFF
TRBV19	NA	TRBJ2-5	TRBD2	TGTGCCAGTAGTATTTCCAAAGCGGGAGGAAGGAAGACCCAGTACTTC	CASSISKAGGRKTQYF
TRBV5-6	NA	TRBJ2-5	NA	TGTGCCAGCAGCTTGGTAAGAGGAGAGACCCAGTACTTC	CASSLVRGETQYF
TRBV10-1	few	TRBJ2-3	NA	TGCGCCAGCAGCAATACAGGGTACACAGATACGCAGTATTTT	CASSNTGYTDTQYF
TRBV5-1	NA	TRBJ1-3	NA	TGCGCCAGCAGCTTGGCGCTCAGGGGTGCTGGAAACACCATATATTTT	CASSLALRGAGNTIYF
TRBV27	NA	TRBJ1-4	TRBD1	TGTGCCAGCAGCGCCGCCGGGACAGGGCATGAAAAACTGTTTTTT	CASSAAGTGHEKLFF
TRBV7-9	once	TRBJ2-5	NA	TGTGCCAGCAGGGCCCAAGAGACCCAGTACTTC	CASRAQETQYF
TRBV4-1	NA	TRBJ2-3	TRBD2	TGCGCCAGCAGCCAAGTAAGGACTAGCGGGATCACAGATACGCAGTATTTT	CASSQVRTSGITDTQYF
TRBV2	once	TRBJ2-5	TRBD2	TGTGCCAGCAGTGAAAGGGGTGACAGACTAGCGGGCCCCCAAGAGACCCAGTACTTC	CASSERGDRLAGPQETQYF
TRBV7-2	NA	TRBJ2-2	NA	TGTGCCAGCAGTGTAGTAATGGGCGGGCCCGGGGAGCTGTTTTTT	CASSVVMGGPGELFF
TRBV6-4	NA	TRBJ1-5	NA	TGTGCCAGCAGTGATCGGGGTCAGGGGTATAGCAATCAGCCCCAGCATTTT	CASSDRGQGYSNQPQHF
TRBV11-3	NA	TRBJ1-2	TRBD1	TGTGCCAGCAGCTTAGATGGCGACAGGGGGCTTGGCTACACCTTC	CASSLDGDRGLGYTF
TRBV7-9	NA	TRBJ1-2	TRBD1	TGTGCCAGCAGCTGGGACAGGCCATCGGTCTATGGCTACACCTTC	CASSWDRPSVYGYTF
TRBV19	NA	TRBJ2-7	NA	TGTGCCAGTAGTAATGCAGGGACCTACGAGCAGTACTTC	CASSNAGTYEQYF
TRBV6-6	NA	TRBJ2-2	TRBD1	TGTGCCAGCAGTTCCGGGACAGACACCGGGGAGCTGTTTTTT	CASSSGTDTGELFF
TRBV7-2	NA	TRBJ2-3	TRBD2	TGTGCCAGCAGCCCGGTTGGGGGGGACACAGATACGCAGTATTTT	CASSPVGGDTDTQYF
TRBV7-8	NA	TRBJ1-1	TRBD1	TGTGCCAGCAGCTTAGCGAACAGGGGTCCTTTCTTT	CASSLANRGPFF
TRBV9	NA	TRBJ2-7	TRBD2	TGTGCCAGCAGCGTAGGGATTCAGTCTGGCGGGGGAAGCTCCTACGAGCAGTACTTC	CASSVGIQSGGGSSYEQYF
TRBV20-1	NA	TRBJ1-1	NA	TGCAGTGCTAGACAGGGCACTGAAGCTTTCTTT	CSARQGTEAFF
TRBV30	once	TRBJ2-3	NA	TGTGCCTGGAGTCCGCCCCAGCGGACGGATACGCAGTATTTT	CAWSPPQRTDTQYF
TRBV9	NA	TRBJ2-3	NA	TGTGCCAGCAGCGTAGTAGGAGGATACACAGATACGCAGTATTTT	CASSVVGGYTDTQYF
TRBV5-4	few	TRBJ2-1	TRBD1	TGTGCCAGCAGCTCCTACAGGGGGAATGAGCAGTTCTTC	CASSSYRGNEQFF
TRBV10-1	NA	TRBJ2-5	NA	TGCGCCACCCCAGGGAGGCCAGAGACCCAGTACTTC	CATPGRPETQYF
TRBV18	NA	TRBJ1-4	TRBD1	TGTGCCAGCTCACCAACAGGGGGAACAACTAATGAAAAACTGTTTTTT	CASSPTGGTTNEKLFF
TRBV5-4	NA	TRBJ1-4	TRBD1	TGTGCCAGCAGCTTGAGACAGGGGGGCTTTAATGAAAAACTGTTTTTT	CASSLRQGGFNEKLFF
TRBV5-4	NA	TRBJ2-1	TRBD2	TGTGCCAGCAGCTTGGGACTAGCGGGCTCCTACAATGAGCAGTTCTTC	CASSLGLAGSYNEQFF
TRBV27	once	TRBJ1-5	NA	TGTGCCAGCAGTTTGATCTCCCTCCAGGGGAAGCAGCCCCAGCATTTT	CASSLISLQGKQPQHF
TRBV30	once	TRBJ2-2	TRBD2	TGTGCCTGGACTAGCGGTGCCACCGGGGAGCTGTTTTTT	CAWTSGATGELFF
TRBV18	NA	TRBJ2-2	TRBD1	TGTGCCAGCTCACCTGTCCGGGACAGGAACACCGGGGAGCTGTTTTTT	CASSPVRDRNTGELFF
TRBV27	NA	TRBJ1-2	NA	TGTGCCAGCAGTTTAAATCAGTTCTTTGGCTACACCTTC	CASSLNQFFGYTF
TRBV7-2	NA	TRBJ2-3	NA	TGTGCCAGCAGCCCGAGACTAGTCACAGATACGCAGTATTTT	CASSPRLVTDTQYF
TRBV7-3	NA	TRBJ2-7	NA	TGTGCCAGCAGCTTAGGGGCGCTTTACGAGCAGTACTTC	CASSLGALYEQYF
TRBV28	few	TRBJ1-5	NA	TGTGCCAGCAGTAGCGCAGACCTCCAACGGGGGCCCCAGCATTTT	CASSSADLQRGPQHF
TRBV5-1	NA	TRBJ2-7	TRBD1	TGCGCCAGCAGCTGGACCACCTGGGACAGGGGATCCTACGAGCAGTACTTC	CASSWTTWDRGSYEQYF
TRBV7-9	NA	TRBJ1-6	TRBD1	TGTGCCAGCAGCTCTACGACAGGGGAATTATCACCCCTCCACTTT	CASSSTTGELSPLHF
TRBV6-5	NA	TRBJ1-6	NA	TGTGCCAGCAGTTACTCCGGACAGCCGTCCAATTCACCCCTCCACTTT	CASSYSGQPSNSPLHF
TRBV11-2	NA	TRBJ2-7	NA	TGTGCCAGCAGCTTAAGACTCGTAGGATCCTACGAGCAGTACTTC	CASSLRLVGSYEQYF